This TCR beta chain was sequenced for a study of CD8 T cells in ankylosing spondylitis (dated by TCRdb to about 2017). General notes on the study: The study profiled T cell receptor beta repertoires in healthy donors and ankylosing spondylitis patients to find disease-linked TCR variants. The whole study cohort included 108 healthy donors and roughly 24 ankylosing spondylitis patients. Samples of peripheral blood were taken, and for ankylosing spondylitis patients, synovial fluid was collected as well.

The full study reports these points: The disease-linked clones showed a CD8+ phenotype and occurred at relatively low frequencies in peripheral blood. A TCR beta motif made up of about eight highly homologous amino acid variants appeared to be characteristic of blood from ankylosing spondylitis patients. Some TCR beta motif variants had previously been reported in synovial fluid and blood of reactive arthritis patients, which suggested common disease-initiation mechanisms. According to the report, matched synovial fluid samples from ankylosing spondylitis patients were significantly enriched for the disease-linked clones.

This clonotype was detected many times. This clone's antigen is unknown. Base-call qualities are not available, and no considerably larger clone is one nucleotide away. The CDR3 starts with the cysteine, ends with the phenylalanine, and has 13 residues. CDR3 DNA only is kept here, 39 bases in frame from base 1. Sequences ENHRY (CDR1) and SYGVKD (CDR2) are obtained from the germline V gene. The junction shows trimming of 7 bases on V and 3 bases on J, plus 12 bases between the germline ends. The sequencer listed for this sample is Illumina HiSeq 2500. Quantitative 5'-RACE with molecular barcodes was used to prepare TCR beta libraries. In the original analysis: To identify disease-linked TCR variants, a new computational method was used, one built on a probabilistic model of VDJ rearrangement. TCRdb passed the public sequencing reads through fastp at Q25 and MiXCR, retaining productive beta sequences. Identical CDR3 proteins give one entry, which carries the most common genes and DNA. TCRdb, rather than the study authors, made the V and J calls. This sample comprises 300,000 to 350,000 distinct CDR3 sequences, around 20% of them detected only once. Approximately 3.7% of the sample comes from the top ten.

The chain employs TRBV10-3 and TRBJ1-1; the D gene cannot be named for sure. Sequencing was done on a sample of blood, either unsorted or a sorted T cell fraction (not recorded which). The sequence derives from a female donor with ankylosing spondylitis or in good health (not recorded which). The nucleotides read TGTGCCATCAAAAGACCCCGGGACACTGAAGCTTTCTTT. Its amino acids are CAIKRPRDTEAFF.